This T cell receptor (beta chain) was recorded in a study of control samples from healthy donors and cancer patients. CDR1 MNHEY and CDR2 SMNVEV come from the germline V gene (reference sequence). The CDR3 is 13 residues long. V was shortened by 2 bases and J by 5 bases, with 9 bases between the two germline ends. Sequencing was performed with immunoSEQ multiplex PCR; in TCRdb, only in-frame clones are kept and a portion is missing. This sample has about 170,000 clones, with 94% found just once. The material sequenced was blood. The clonotype originates from a woman younger than 35 in good health. The chain recombines TRBV27 with TRBJ2-5; D not certain. CDR3 in amino acids: CASSLGVWETQYF. Here the CDR3 DNA reads TGTGCCAGCAGTTTAGGGGTGTGGGAGACCCAGTACTTC.